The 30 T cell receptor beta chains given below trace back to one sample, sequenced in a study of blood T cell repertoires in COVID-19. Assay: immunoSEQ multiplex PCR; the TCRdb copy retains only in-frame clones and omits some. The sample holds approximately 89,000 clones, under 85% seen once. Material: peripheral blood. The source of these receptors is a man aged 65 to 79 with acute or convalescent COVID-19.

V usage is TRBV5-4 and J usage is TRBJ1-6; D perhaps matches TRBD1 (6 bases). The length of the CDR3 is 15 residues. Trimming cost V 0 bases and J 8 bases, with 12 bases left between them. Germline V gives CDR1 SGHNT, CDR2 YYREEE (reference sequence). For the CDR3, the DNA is TGTGCCAGCAGCTTGGTGGTACAGGGAGATTCACCCCTCCACTTT. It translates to CASSLVVQGDSPLHF.

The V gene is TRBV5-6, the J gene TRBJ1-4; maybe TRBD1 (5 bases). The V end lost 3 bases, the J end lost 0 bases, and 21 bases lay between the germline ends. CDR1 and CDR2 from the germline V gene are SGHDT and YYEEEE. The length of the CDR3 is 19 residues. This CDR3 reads CASSSFIRQGGATNEKLFF. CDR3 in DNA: TGTGCCAGCAGCTCATTCATCCGGCAGGGAGGGGCAACTAATGAAAAACTGTTTTTT.

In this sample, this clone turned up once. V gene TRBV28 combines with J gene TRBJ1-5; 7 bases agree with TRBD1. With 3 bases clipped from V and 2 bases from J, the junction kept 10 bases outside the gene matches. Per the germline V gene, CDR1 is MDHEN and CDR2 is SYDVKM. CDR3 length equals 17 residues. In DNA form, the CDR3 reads TGTGCCAGCAGTTTTAGGAGGGGGCGGATGGGCAATCAGCCCCAGCATTTT. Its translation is CASSFRRGRMGNQPQHF.

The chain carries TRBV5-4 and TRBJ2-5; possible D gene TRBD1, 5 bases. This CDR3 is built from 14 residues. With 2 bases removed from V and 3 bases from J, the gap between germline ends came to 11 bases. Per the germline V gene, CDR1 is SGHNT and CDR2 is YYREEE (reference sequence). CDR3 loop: CASSFGAREETQYF. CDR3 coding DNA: TGTGCCAGCAGCTTTGGGGCCCGAGAAGAGACCCAGTACTTC.

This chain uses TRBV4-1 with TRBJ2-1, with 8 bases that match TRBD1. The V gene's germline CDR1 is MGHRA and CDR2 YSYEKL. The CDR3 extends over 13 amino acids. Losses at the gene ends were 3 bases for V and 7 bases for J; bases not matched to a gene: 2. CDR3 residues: CASSQNRGNEQFF. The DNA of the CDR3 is TGCGCCAGCAGCCAGAACAGGGGGAATGAGCAGTTCTTC.

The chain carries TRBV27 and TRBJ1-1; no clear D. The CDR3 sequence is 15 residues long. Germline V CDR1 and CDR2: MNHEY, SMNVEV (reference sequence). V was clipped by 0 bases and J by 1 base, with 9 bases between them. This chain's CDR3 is CASSLSPGTNTEAFF. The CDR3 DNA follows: TGTGCCAGCAGTTTATCCCCCGGTACGAACACTGAAGCTTTCTTT.

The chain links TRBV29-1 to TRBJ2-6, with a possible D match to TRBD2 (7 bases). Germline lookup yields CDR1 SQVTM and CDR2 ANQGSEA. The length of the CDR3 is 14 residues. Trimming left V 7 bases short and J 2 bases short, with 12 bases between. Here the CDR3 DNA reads TGCAGCGCCGAGGGGGGGGCTGGGGCCAACGTCCTGACTTTC. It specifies CSAEGGAGANVLTF.

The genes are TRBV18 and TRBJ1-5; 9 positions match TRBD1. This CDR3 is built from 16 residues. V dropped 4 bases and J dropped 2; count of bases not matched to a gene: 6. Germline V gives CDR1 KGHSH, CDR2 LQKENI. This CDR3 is CASSLSRDRGNQPQHF. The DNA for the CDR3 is TGTGCCAGCTCACTTTCCCGGGACAGGGGCAATCAGCCCCAGCATTTT.

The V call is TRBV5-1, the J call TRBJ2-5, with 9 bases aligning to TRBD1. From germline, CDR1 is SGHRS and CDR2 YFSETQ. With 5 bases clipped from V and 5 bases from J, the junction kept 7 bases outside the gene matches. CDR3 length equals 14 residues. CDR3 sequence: CASRQGTGRETQYF. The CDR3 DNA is TGCGCCAGCAGGCAAGGGACAGGGAGGGAGACCCAGTACTTC. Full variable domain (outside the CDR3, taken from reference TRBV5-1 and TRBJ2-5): KAGVTQTPRYLIKTRGQQVTLSCSPISGHRSVSWYQQTPGQGLQFLFEYFSETQRNKGNFPGRFSGRQFSNSRSEMNVSTLELGDSALYLCASRQGTGRETQYFGPGTRLLVL.

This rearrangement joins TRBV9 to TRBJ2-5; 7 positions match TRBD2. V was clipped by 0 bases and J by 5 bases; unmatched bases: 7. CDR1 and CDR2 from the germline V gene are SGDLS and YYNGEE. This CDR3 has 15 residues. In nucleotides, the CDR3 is TGTGCCAGCAGCGTAGGCCGACTAGCTGGGGAGACCCAGTACTTC. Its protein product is CASSVGRLAGETQYF.

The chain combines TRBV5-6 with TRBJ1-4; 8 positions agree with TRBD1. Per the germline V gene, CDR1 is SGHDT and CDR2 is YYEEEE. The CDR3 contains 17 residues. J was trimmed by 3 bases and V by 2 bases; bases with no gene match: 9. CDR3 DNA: TGTGCCAGCAGCTTAACTGGCAGGGGGCTGTCTAATGAAAAACTGTTTTTT. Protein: CASSLTGRGLSNEKLFF.

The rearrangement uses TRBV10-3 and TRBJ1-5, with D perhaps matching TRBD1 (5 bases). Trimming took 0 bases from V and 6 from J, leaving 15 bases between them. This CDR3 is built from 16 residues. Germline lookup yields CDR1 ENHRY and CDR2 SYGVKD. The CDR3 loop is CAISESLSGGSQPQHF. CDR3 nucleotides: TGTGCCATCAGTGAGTCCTTGAGTGGGGGGAGTCAGCCCCAGCATTTT.

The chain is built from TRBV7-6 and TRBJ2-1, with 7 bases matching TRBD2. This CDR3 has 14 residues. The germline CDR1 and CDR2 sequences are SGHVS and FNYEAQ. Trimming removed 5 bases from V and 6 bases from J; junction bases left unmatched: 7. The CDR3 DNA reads TGTGCCAGCAGCGCACCTACTAGCGTCAATGAGCAGTTCTTC. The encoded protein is CASSAPTSVNEQFF.

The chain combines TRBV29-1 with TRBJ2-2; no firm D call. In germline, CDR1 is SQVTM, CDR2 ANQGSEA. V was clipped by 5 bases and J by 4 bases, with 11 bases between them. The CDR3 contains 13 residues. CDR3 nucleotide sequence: TGCAGCGTTATCCACCGGTTCACCGGGGAGCTGTTTTTT. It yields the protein CSVIHRFTGELFF.

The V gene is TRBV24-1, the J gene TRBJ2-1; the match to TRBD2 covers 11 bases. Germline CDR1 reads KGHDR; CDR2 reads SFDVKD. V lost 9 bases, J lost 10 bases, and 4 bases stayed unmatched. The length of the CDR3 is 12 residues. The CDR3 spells CATGIAGGEQFF. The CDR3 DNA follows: TGTGCCACCGGTATAGCGGGAGGGGAGCAGTTCTTC.

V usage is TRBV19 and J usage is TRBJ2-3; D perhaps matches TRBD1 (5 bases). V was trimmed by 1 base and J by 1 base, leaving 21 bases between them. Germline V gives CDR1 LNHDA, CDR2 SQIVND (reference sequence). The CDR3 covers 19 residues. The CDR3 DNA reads TGTGCCAGTAGTATAGTATTAAGACAGTGGCCCTCCCGCACAGATACGCAGTATTTT. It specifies CASSIVLRQWPSRTDTQYF.

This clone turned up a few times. The CDR3 loop is CASSGTSYGYTF. In DNA, the CDR3 is TGTGCCAGCAGTGGGACTTCCTATGGCTACACCTTC. The rearrangement links TRBV28 to TRBJ1-2, with D possibly matching TRBD1 (5 bases). Per germline, CDR1 MDHEN and CDR2 SYDVKM. Trimming shortened V by 5 bases and J by 4 bases, and 8 bases separated the two germline ends. The CDR3 is 12 amino acids.

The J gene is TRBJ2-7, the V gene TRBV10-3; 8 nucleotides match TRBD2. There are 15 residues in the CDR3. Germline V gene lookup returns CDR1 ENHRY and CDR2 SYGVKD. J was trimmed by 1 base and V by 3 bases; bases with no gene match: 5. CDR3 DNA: TGTGCCATCAGTGACACTAGCGGAACGTCCTACGAGCAGTACTTC. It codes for CAISDTSGTSYEQYF.

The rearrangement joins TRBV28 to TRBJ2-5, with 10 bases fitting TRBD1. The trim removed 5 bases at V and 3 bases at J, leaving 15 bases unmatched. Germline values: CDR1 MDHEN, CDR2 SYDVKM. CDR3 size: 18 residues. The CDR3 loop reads CASSHPATGTGVEETQYF. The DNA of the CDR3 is TGTGCCAGCAGTCACCCCGCAACCGGGACAGGGGTAGAAGAGACCCAGTACTTC.

This chain's CDR3 is CARARYSGNTIYF. As DNA, the CDR3 is TGTGCCAGGGCCAGGTACTCTGGAAACACCATATATTTT. This sequence joins TRBV19 and TRBJ1-3; D is unclear. The CDR3 contains 13 residues. Trimming removed 9 bases at V and 0 bases at J, with 9 bases between. From germline, CDR1 is LNHDA and CDR2 SQIVND (reference sequence).

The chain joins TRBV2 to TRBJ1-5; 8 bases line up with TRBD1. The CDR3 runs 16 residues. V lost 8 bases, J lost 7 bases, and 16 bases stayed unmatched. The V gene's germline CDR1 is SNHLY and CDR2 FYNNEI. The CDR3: CASGPQPPGTGQPQHF. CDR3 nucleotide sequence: TGTGCCAGCGGTCCCCAACCCCCAGGGACAGGACAGCCCCAGCATTTT.

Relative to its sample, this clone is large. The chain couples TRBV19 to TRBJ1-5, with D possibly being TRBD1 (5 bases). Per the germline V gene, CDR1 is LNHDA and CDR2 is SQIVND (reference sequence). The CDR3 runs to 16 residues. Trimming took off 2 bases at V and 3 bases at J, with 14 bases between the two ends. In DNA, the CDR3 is TGTGCCAGTAGTATAACGGGGGGATTGGACAATCAGCCCCAGCATTTT. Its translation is CASSITGGLDNQPQHF.

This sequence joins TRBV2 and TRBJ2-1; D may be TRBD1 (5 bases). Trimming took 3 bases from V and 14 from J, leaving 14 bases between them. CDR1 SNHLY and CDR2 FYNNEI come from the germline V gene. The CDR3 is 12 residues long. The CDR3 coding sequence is TGTGCCAGCAGTGATTGGGGCAGAGGTGAGTTCTTC. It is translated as CASSDWGRGEFF.

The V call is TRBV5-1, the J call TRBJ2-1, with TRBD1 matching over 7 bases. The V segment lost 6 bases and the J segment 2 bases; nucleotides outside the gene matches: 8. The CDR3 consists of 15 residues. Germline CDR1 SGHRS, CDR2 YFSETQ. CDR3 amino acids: CASNLDRAPYNEQFF. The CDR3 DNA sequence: TGCGCCAGCAACCTAGACAGGGCGCCCTACAATGAGCAGTTCTTC.

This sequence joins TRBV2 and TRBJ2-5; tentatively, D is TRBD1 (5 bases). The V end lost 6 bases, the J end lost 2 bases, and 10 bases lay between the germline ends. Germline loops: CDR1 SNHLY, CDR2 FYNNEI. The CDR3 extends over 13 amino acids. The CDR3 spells CASRTDKQETQYF. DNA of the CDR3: TGTGCCAGCAGGACAGATAAACAAGAGACCCAGTACTTC.

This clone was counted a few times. CDR3 amino acids: CASSAGTGGAYGYTF. CDR3 bases: TGCGCCAGCAGCGCGGGGACAGGGGGCGCCTATGGCTACACCTTC. The rearrangement joins TRBV5-1 to TRBJ1-2; 12 nucleotides match TRBD1. Germline CDR1 and CDR2: SGHRS and YFSETQ. V lost 4 bases to trimming and J lost 4 bases; unmatched junction nucleotides: 5. The CDR3 runs 15 residues.

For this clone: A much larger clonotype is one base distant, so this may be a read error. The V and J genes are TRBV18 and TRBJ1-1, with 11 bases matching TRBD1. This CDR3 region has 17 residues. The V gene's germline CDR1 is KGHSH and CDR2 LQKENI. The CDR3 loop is CASPPAGTGGGNTEAFF. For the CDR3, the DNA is TGTGCCAGCCCACCCGCGGGGACAGGGGGGGGAAACACTGAAGCTTTCTTT.

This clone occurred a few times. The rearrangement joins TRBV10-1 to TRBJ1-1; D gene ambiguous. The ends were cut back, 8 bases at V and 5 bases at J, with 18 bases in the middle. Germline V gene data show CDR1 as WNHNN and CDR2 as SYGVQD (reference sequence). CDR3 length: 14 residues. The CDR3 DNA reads TGCGCCAGCGTGAGGGTTCCCCTGGTGACTGAAGCTTTCTTT. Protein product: CASVRVPLVTEAFF.

This CDR3 is CASTSGGADTQYF. The CDR3 nucleotides are TGTGCCAGTACTAGCGGAGGCGCAGATACGCAGTATTTT. This sequence joins TRBV19 and TRBJ2-3, with TRBD2 matching over 7 bases. The CDR3 has 13 amino acids. Germline V gene lookup returns CDR1 LNHDA and CDR2 SQIVND (reference sequence). The ends lost 7 bases at V and 4 bases at J; junction bases unmatched: 5.

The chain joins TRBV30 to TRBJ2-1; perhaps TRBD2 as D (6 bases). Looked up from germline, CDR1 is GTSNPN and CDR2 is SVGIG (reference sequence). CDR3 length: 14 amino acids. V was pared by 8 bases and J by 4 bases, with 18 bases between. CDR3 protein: CASTTGVKYNEQFF. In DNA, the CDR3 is TGTGCCAGCACGACGGGGGTTAAGTACAATGAGCAGTTCTTC.